Reported below is one T cell receptor (beta chain). Its matching antigen is unknown. Someone took a 2.5 ml blood sample from each of the donors. Whole blood supplied total RNA, and T cells were not sorted. The data were taken from a study of monozygotic twins with inflammatory bowel disease. Study findings and constraints: The analysis did not separate different T cell subtypes.

The CDR3 is 11 amino acids. Germline CDR1 and CDR2: SGDLS and YYNGEE. TCRdb re-analyzed the 5' RACE reads; it lists each CDR3 protein once, without DNA. The sample table includes fewer than 200,000 distinct CDR3 sequences. Sequencing used blood. The rearrangement links TRBV9 to TRBJ2-7; TCRdb lists TRBD2, though no DNA is available to test this call. This clonotype was obtained from a human donor with ulcerative colitis or Crohn's disease, or a healthy co-twin of an affected twin (not recorded which). CDR3 in amino acids: CASNPGGEQYF.